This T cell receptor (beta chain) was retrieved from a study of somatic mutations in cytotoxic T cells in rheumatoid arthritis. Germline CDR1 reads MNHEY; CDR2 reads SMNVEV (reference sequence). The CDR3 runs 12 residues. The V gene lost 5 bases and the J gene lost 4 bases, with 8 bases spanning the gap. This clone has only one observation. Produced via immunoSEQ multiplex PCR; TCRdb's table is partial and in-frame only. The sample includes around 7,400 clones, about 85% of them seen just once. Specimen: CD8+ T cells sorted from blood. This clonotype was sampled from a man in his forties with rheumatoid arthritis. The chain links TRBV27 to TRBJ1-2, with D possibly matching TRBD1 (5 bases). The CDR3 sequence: CASSNRPYGYTF. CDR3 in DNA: TGTGCCAGCAGTAACAGGCCCTATGGCTACACCTTC.